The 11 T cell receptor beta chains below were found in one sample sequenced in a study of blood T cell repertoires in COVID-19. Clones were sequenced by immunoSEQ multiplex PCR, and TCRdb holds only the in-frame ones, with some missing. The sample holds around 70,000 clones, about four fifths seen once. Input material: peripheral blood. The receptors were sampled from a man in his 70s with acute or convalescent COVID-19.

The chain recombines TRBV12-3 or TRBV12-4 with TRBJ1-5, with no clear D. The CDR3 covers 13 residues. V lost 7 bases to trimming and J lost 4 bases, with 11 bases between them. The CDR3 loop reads CASNLDQNQPQHF. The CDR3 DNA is TGTGCCAGCAACCTAGACCAGAATCAGCCCCAGCATTTT.

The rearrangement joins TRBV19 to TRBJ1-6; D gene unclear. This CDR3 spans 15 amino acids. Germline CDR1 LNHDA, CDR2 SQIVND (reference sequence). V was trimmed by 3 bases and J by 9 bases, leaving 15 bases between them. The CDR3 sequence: CASSMGAVVGSPLHF. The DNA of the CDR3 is TGTGCCAGTAGTATGGGAGCCGTCGTCGGTTCACCCCTCCACTTT.

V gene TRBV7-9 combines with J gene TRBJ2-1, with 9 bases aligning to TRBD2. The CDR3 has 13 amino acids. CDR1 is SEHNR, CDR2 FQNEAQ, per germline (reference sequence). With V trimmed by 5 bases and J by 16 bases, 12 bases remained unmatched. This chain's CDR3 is CASSHRVSGGPFF. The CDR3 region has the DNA TGTGCCAGCAGCCATCGGGTTAGCGGGGGCCCCTTCTTC.

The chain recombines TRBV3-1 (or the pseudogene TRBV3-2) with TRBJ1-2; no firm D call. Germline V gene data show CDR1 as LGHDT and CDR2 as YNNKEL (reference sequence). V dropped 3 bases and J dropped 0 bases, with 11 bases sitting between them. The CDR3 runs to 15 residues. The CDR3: CASSQSIETNYGYTF. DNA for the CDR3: TGTGCCAGCAGCCAGTCCATCGAGACTAACTATGGCTACACCTTC.

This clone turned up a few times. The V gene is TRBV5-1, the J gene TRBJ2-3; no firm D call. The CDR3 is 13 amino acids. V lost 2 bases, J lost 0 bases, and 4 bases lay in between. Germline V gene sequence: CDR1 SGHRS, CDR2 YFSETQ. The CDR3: CASSLTSTDTQYF. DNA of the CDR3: TGCGCCAGCAGCTTAACAAGCACAGATACGCAGTATTTT.

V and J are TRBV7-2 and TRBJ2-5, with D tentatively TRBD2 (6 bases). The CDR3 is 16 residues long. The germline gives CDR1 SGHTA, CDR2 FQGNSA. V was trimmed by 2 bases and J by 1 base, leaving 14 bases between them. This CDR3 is CASSLSSSRGQETQYF. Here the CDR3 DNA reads TGTGCCAGCAGCTTATCAAGCTCGCGGGGCCAAGAGACCCAGTACTTC.

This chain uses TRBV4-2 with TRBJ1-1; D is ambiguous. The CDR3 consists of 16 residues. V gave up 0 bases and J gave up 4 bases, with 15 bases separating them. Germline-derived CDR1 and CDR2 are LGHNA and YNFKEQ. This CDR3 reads CASSQDPSRGITEAFF. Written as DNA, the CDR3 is TGTGCCAGCAGCCAAGATCCTAGCAGAGGGATCACTGAAGCTTTCTTT.

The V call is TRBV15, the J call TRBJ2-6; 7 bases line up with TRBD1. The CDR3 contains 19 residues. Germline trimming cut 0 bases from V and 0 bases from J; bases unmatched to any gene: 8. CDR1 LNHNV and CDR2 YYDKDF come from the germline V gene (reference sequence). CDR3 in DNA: TGTGCCACCAGCAGAGAGTCCCCGGGACAGCACTCTGGGGCCAACGTCCTGACTTTC. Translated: CATSRESPGQHSGANVLTF.

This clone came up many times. The CDR3 DNA sequence: TGTGCCAGCGGGAGCGGGACAGATACGCAGTATTTT. It encodes CASGSGTDTQYF. The chain employs TRBV5-6 and TRBJ2-3; D might be TRBD2 (6 bases). The CDR3 sequence is 12 residues long. Trimming took off 7 bases at V and 3 bases at J, with 9 bases between the two ends. In germline, CDR1 is SGHDT, CDR2 YYEEEE.

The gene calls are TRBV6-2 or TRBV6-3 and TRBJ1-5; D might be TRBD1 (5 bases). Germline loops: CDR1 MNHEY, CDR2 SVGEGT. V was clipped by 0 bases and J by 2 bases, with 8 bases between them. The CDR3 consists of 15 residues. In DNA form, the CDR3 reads TGTGCCAGCAGTTACTCGGGGGGTGGCAATCAGCCCCAGCATTTT. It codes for CASSYSGGGNQPQHF.

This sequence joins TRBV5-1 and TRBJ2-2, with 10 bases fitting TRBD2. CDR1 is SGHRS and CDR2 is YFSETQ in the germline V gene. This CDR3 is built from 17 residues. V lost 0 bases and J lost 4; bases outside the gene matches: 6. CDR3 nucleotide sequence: TGCGCCAGCAGCTTGGTTATAGCGGGAGGTTTCACCGGGGAGCTGTTTTTT. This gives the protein CASSLVIAGGFTGELFF.